These T cell receptor beta chains were read from a single sample in a study of brain T cells in children with intractable seizures. This table comes from immunoSEQ multiplex PCR, and its TCRdb copy is limited to in-frame clones, with some not included. The table has 340,000 or so clones, 93% seen once. This specimen was peripheral blood, taken 5 to 6 months after surgery. The source of these receptors is a boy under two years old with tuberous sclerosis and intractable seizures. CDR3s include the opening cysteine and the closing phenylalanine or tryptophan. The D gene is left open where the match is weak. Only part of the rows carry a size: once, few, many, or a class if the clone is expanded.

clone size,V gene,D gene,J gene,CDR3 protein,CDR3 DNA
NA,TRBV9,TRBD2,TRBJ2-1,CASSERTSGTSLNSSYNEQFF,TGTGCCAGCAGCGAGCGGACTAGCGGGACCTCCTTAAATAGCTCCTACAATGAGCAGTTCTTC
NA,TRBV10-3,NA,TRBJ1-2,CAISESDYGYTF,TGTGCCATCAGTGAGTCGGACTATGGCTACACCTTC
NA,TRBV9,NA,TRBJ2-2,CASSGGGGAGELFF,TGTGCCAGCAGCGGCGGAGGGGGCGCGGGGGAGCTGTTTTTT
once,TRBV6-5,NA,TRBJ1-5,CASSPPSGGNQPQHF,TGTGCCAGCAGTCCTCCCTCGGGTGGCAATCAGCCCCAGCATTTT
NA,TRBV3-1/TRBV3-2,TRBD2,TRBJ2-1,CASSHRRTSAKNEQFF,TGTGCCAGCAGCCACAGACGGACTAGCGCGAAGAATGAGCAGTTCTTC
once,TRBV3-1/TRBV3-2,NA,TRBJ1-4,CASSQDYPGVRNEKLFF,TGTGCCAGCAGCCAAGATTATCCGGGGGTAAGAAATGAAAAACTGTTTTTT
NA,TRBV19,NA,TRBJ2-5,CATEMRGQETQYF,TGTGCCACCGAGATGCGGGGACAAGAGACCCAGTACTTC
NA,TRBV12-3/TRBV12-4,TRBD1,TRBJ1-1,CASRPTGGTEAFF,TGTGCCAGCAGACCGACAGGGGGCACTGAAGCTTTCTTT
NA,TRBV15,NA,TRBJ2-1,CATSSYSVNEQFF,TGTGCCACCAGTTCGTATAGCGTCAATGAGCAGTTCTTC
NA,TRBV10-3,NA,TRBJ2-1,CAISLQYNNEQFF,TGTGCCATTTCTCTCCAGTACAACAATGAGCAGTTCTTC
once,TRBV24-1,NA,TRBJ2-3,CATSDFTKSGYTQYF,TGTGCCACCAGTGATTTCACCAAGTCAGGTTATACGCAGTATTTT
NA,TRBV7-2,TRBD2,TRBJ2-1,CASSLVASGSSYNEQFF,TGTGCCAGCAGCTTAGTAGCAAGCGGGAGCTCCTACAATGAGCAGTTCTTC
NA,TRBV7-9,NA,TRBJ2-3,CATLLHRYTSTDTQYF,TGTGCCACCCTCCTTCACAGATATACTAGCACAGATACGCAGTATTTT
NA,TRBV7-9,TRBD2,TRBJ2-7,CASSLLSGRAEQYF,TGTGCCAGCAGCTTACTGAGCGGGAGGGCCGAGCAGTACTTC
NA,TRBV27,TRBD1,TRBJ2-4,CASRRTGVVAKNIQYF,TGTGCCAGCAGGCGGACAGGGGTAGTAGCCAAAAACATTCAGTACTTC
NA,TRBV18,TRBD1,TRBJ1-2,CASSPPGTGALPRGYTF,TGTGCCAGCTCACCACCTGGGACAGGGGCGCTACCGAGGGGCTACACCTTC
NA,TRBV3-1/TRBV3-2,NA,TRBJ2-2,CASSPDPGRWNTGELFF,TGTGCCAGCAGCCCCGACCCCGGGCGCTGGAACACCGGGGAGCTGTTTTTT
NA,TRBV6-4,NA,TRBJ2-2,CASSDKNTGELFF,TGTGCCAGCAGTGACAAGAACACCGGGGAGCTGTTTTTT
NA,TRBV6-6,NA,TRBJ2-1,CASSLRRGPYEQFF,TGTGCCAGCAGTTTAAGGAGGGGGCCTTATGAGCAGTTCTTC
few,TRBV5-6,NA,TRBJ2-7,CASSSSYEQYF,TGTGCCAGCAGCTCCTCCTACGAGCAGTACTTC
NA,TRBV6-6,NA,TRBJ2-7,CASRFTPGQGRGEQYF,TGTGCCAGCAGGTTTACCCCGGGACAAGGGAGAGGGGAGCAGTACTTC
NA,TRBV27,NA,TRBJ1-5,CASSPTLTRNQPQHF,TGTGCCAGCAGTCCCACTTTAACTCGCAATCAGCCCCAGCATTTT